The source of this T cell receptor beta chain is a study of CD8+CD57+ T cells in acquired aplastic anemia. Study results and caveats: Common to patients and controls were approximately 30 CD8+ CDR3 sequences.

Genomic DNA, the template, was used for profiling of the TCR beta VDJ and CDR3. TCRdb passed the reads through MiXCR, listing each CDR3 protein once. This table has hundreds of thousands of distinct CDR3 sequences, 50% to 65% appearing once. Patients chosen for sequencing had CD8+CD57+ cells that had expanded, as shown by flow cytometry. Germline lookup yields CDR1 SGHNT and CDR2 YENEEA. This CDR3 region has 15 residues. Trimming left V 3 bases short and J 2 bases short, with 10 bases between. Of note for this clonotype: Its cognate antigen is unknown.

The sample comprised sorted CD4+, CD8+, or CD8+CD57+ T cells (not recorded which) from PBMCs. The chain combines TRBV11-3 with TRBJ2-2, with D perhaps given as TRBD1 or TRBD2 (5 bases each). The source of this sequence is a human donor with aplastic anemia. CDR3 residues: CASSFGRGNTGELFF. In DNA form, the CDR3 reads TGTGCCAGCAGCTTTGGACGGGGCAACACCGGGGAGCTGTTTTTT.